A selection of T cell receptor beta chains follows, all from one sample in a study of blood T cell repertoires in COVID-19. Clones were sequenced by immunoSEQ multiplex PCR, and TCRdb holds only the in-frame ones, with some missing. The table lists about 250,000 clones, around 82% of them singletons. The sequenced material came from peripheral blood. These receptors all come from an older person with COVID-19, enrolled during active disease. CDR3s include the opening cysteine and the closing phenylalanine or tryptophan. Each record gives: V gene, J gene, clone size, D gene, CDR3 DNA, CDR3 protein. The D gene is left open where the match is weak. Clone size appears in some rows only: once, few, many, or a class for an expanded clone.

>TRBV5-8|TRBJ1-2|once|.
TGTGCCAGCAGCTTGGAACATCGCTATGGCTACACCTTC
CASSLEHRYGYTF
>TRBV7-3|TRBJ2-3|.|TRBD2
TGTGCCAGCAGCTTAAATAGCGGGGGGGCCTCAGATACGCAGTATTTT
CASSLNSGGASDTQYF
>TRBV5-6|TRBJ1-2|.|.
TGTGCCAGCAGCTGGACAGTCGGATTAGCTGGCTACACCTTC
CASSWTVGLAGYTF
>TRBV19|TRBJ1-2|.|.
TGTGCCAGTAGTCAGGGACTGAAAAACTATGGCTACACCTTC
CASSQGLKNYGYTF
>TRBV28|TRBJ2-7|.|TRBD1
TGTGCCAGCAGTTTATCCGGGACAGGGATCTACGAGCAGTACTTC
CASSLSGTGIYEQYF
>TRBV28|TRBJ2-7|.|TRBD2
TGTGCCAGCAGTTTGGCTAGCGGGAGTTACGAGCAGTACTTC
CASSLASGSYEQYF
>TRBV19|TRBJ1-5|.|TRBD1
TGTGCCAGTAGAAAAATAACCGGGACAGAGAATCAGCCCCAGCATTTT
CASRKITGTENQPQHF
>TRBV7-2|TRBJ2-1|.|.
TGTGCCAGCAGCTCCACGGGTAGCTCCTACAATGAGCAGTTCTTC
CASSSTGSSYNEQFF
>TRBV28|TRBJ2-7|.|TRBD1
TGTGCCAGCAAGCCGGGACAGGATCGCTACGAGCAGTACTTC
CASKPGQDRYEQYF
>TRBV6-2/TRBV6-3|TRBJ1-5|once|.
TGTGCCAGCAGTTACTTGCAGGGAAGGAATCAGCCCCAGCATTTT
CASSYLQGRNQPQHF
>TRBV7-3|TRBJ1-6|.|.
TGTGCCAGCAGCACCGGGGTTAATAATTCACCCCTCCACTTT
CASSTGVNNSPLHF
>TRBV23-1|TRBJ1-4|.|.
TGCGCCAGCAGTCAATCGGTAAAACTTAATGAAAAACTGTTTTTT
CASSQSVKLNEKLFF
>TRBV5-4|TRBJ2-5|.|TRBD2
TGTGCCAGCAGCCGCAGCGGGGTTCAAGAGACCCAGTACTTC
CASSRSGVQETQYF
>TRBV24-1|TRBJ2-3|.|.
TGTGCCACCGAAGGGGTCTCAGATACGCAGTATTTT
CATEGVSDTQYF
>TRBV27|TRBJ1-5|.|TRBD1
TGTGCCAGCAGTTCTCTGGACAGGGGAGATCAGCCCCAGCATTTT
CASSSLDRGDQPQHF
>TRBV5-1|TRBJ2-1|.|.
TGCGCCAGCAGCTTGGGGACAGCCCCAAGTAGAAATGAGCAGTTCTTC
CASSLGTAPSRNEQFF
>TRBV20-1|TRBJ2-7|.|TRBD1
TGCAGTGCTAGTCGGGACAGAGGTATCTCCTACGAGCAGTACTTC
CSASRDRGISYEQYF
>TRBV4-3|TRBJ1-2|.|.
TGCGCCAGCAGCCAAGATAAGCCGGGTGGCTATGGCTACACCTTC
CASSQDKPGGYGYTF
>TRBV28|TRBJ2-6|.|TRBD2
TGTGCCAGCAGTGCTGCGGGACTAGTCTCTGGGGCCAACGTCCTGACTTTC
CASSAAGLVSGANVLTF